The rows below give T cell receptor beta chains drawn from one sample of a study of cytomegalovirus exposure and HLA in healthy donors. Libraries were prepared by immunoSEQ multiplex PCR; TCRdb keeps only in-frame clonotypes and omits some of them. The table includes more than 300,000 clones, 86% detected once. The sequenced sample consisted of PBMCs. The receptors derive from a young woman in good health and CMV-seronegative. The CDR3 runs from the conserved cysteine through the conserved F or W. Each record gives: clone size, V gene, J gene, D gene, CDR3 DNA, CDR3 protein. The D gene is left open where the match is weak. Only part of the rows carry a size: once, few, many, or a class if the clone is expanded.

NA	TRBV20-1	TRBJ1-2	NA	TGCAGTGCTCGGTTTGTTGGCTACACCTTC	CSARFVGYTF
NA	TRBV4-3	TRBJ2-7	TRBD2	TGCGCCAGCAGTCAACGGCCGGGAGGGCGCGAGCAGTACTTC	CASSQRPGGREQYF
NA	TRBV18	TRBJ1-5	NA	TGTGCCAGCTCACCAAGCTACTCCAGGGAGGGGCCCCAGCATTTT	CASSPSYSREGPQHF
NA	TRBV7-6	TRBJ2-5	TRBD1	TGTGCCAGCAGCCATATGGACAGGCAAGAGACCCAGTACTTC	CASSHMDRQETQYF
NA	TRBV20-1	TRBJ1-1	NA	TGCAGTGCTAGGGGGCCCATGGGGGCTTTCTTT	CSARGPMGAFF
once	TRBV7-2	TRBJ1-1	TRBD1	TGTGCCAGCAGCTTCCACAGGGGGGAAAACACTGAAGCTTTCTTT	CASSFHRGENTEAFF
once	TRBV9	TRBJ2-5	NA	TGTGCCAGCGGAACGGGACAAGAGACCCAGTACTTC	CASGTGQETQYF
NA	TRBV6-1	TRBJ1-5	NA	TGTGCCAGCAGACCGGCAGGGAATCAGCCCCAGCATTTT	CASRPAGNQPQHF
NA	TRBV7-6	TRBJ2-5	NA	TGTGCCAGCAGCTTAGGGCCCCAAGAGACCCAGTACTTC	CASSLGPQETQYF
few	TRBV7-9	TRBJ1-3	NA	TGTGCCCTAAGACTGAGCTCTGGAAACACCATATATTTT	CALRLSSGNTIYF
NA	TRBV27	TRBJ2-3	TRBD2	TGTGCCAGCAGTTTATCGTCGGGGGGGAGTGGCACAGATACGCAGTATTTT	CASSLSSGGSGTDTQYF
NA	TRBV7-2	TRBJ2-7	NA	TGTGCCAGCAGCCTTGTAGCGGGACAGGGAGGTTACGAGCAGTACTTC	CASSLVAGQGGYEQYF
NA	TRBV5-4	TRBJ2-3	TRBD1	TGTGCCAGCCGACAGGGGGCAACAGATACGCAGTATTTT	CASRQGATDTQYF
NA	TRBV6-6	TRBJ2-7	NA	TGTGCCAGCAGTTTTGGGGACTCTGAGCAGTACTTC	CASSFGDSEQYF
NA	TRBV30	TRBJ2-7	NA	TGTGCCTGGAGTTCTGAGGGCACCTACGAGCAGTACTTC	CAWSSEGTYEQYF
NA	TRBV2	TRBJ2-3	NA	TGTGCCAGCAGTGACGGGTCCACAGATACGCAGTATTTT	CASSDGSTDTQYF
NA	TRBV5-6	TRBJ2-7	TRBD2	TGTGCCAGCAGCTTGCAACTAGCGGGAGGCTTGGAGCAGTACTTC	CASSLQLAGGLEQYF
NA	TRBV7-9	TRBJ2-1	TRBD2	TGTGCCAGCAGTCCAGCTCAGAGCGGGAGTGGAAATGAGCAGTTCTTC	CASSPAQSGSGNEQFF
NA	TRBV28	TRBJ1-2	NA	TGTGCCAGCAGTTTTGGGGCAGGGTATGGCTACACCTTC	CASSFGAGYGYTF
NA	TRBV5-6	TRBJ2-1	NA	TGTGCCAGCAGCCTCCCCCAGGACAGCGACTGGACCAATGAGCAGTTCTTC	CASSLPQDSDWTNEQFF
NA	TRBV7-2	TRBJ2-5	TRBD1	TGTGCCAGCAGAGCAGGCCGGGACAGTACGAACCAAGAGACCCAGTACTTC	CASRAGRDSTNQETQYF
NA	TRBV5-1	TRBJ2-2	NA	TGCGCCAGCAGCTTGGATCCCGGGATGAGCTCCGGGGAGCTGTTTTTT	CASSLDPGMSSGELFF
few	TRBV10-1	TRBJ2-7	TRBD1	TGCGCCAGCAGTACCACCCACAGGGGCTACGAGCAGTACTTC	CASSTTHRGYEQYF
few	TRBV18	TRBJ2-1	NA	TGTGCCACCCGAGATAACAATGAGCAGTTCTTC	CATRDNNEQFF
NA	TRBV7-9	TRBJ2-5	NA	TGTGCCAGCAGCTCTGGCCAGTTTGGAGAGACCCAGTACTTC	CASSSGQFGETQYF
NA	TRBV27	TRBJ2-7	TRBD1	TGTGCCAGCAGTCCCGAGCGACAGGGGGCTATCTACGAGCAGTACTTC	CASSPERQGAIYEQYF
NA	TRBV7-9	TRBJ2-2	TRBD2	TGTGCCAGCAGCCGACTAGCGGCGAACACCGGGGAGCTGTTTTTT	CASSRLAANTGELFF
NA	TRBV28	TRBJ1-2	TRBD1	TGTGCCAGCACCAGTCGTGTCCTCGGACAGGGGGCGGACGGCTACACCTTC	CASTSRVLGQGADGYTF
NA	TRBV7-2	TRBJ1-4	NA	TGTGCCAGCAGCTTACATTCTGACAGTTCACTGTTTTTT	CASSLHSDSSLFF
NA	TRBV7-3	TRBJ2-7	TRBD1	TGTGCCAGCAGTCTGGACAGGGGGCCCTACGAGCAGTACTTC	CASSLDRGPYEQYF
NA	TRBV9	TRBJ2-7	TRBD2	TGTGCCAGCAGCCCGCCGGGACTAGGAACCTACGAGCAGTACTTC	CASSPPGLGTYEQYF
NA	TRBV5-6	TRBJ2-2	TRBD2	TGTGCCAGCAGCGTGGGCCGACTAGCGGACACCGGGGAGCTGTTTTTT	CASSVGRLADTGELFF
NA	TRBV6-5	TRBJ2-3	TRBD2	TGTGCCAGCAGCCTCGGGAGGAAGACAGATACGCAGTATTTT	CASSLGRKTDTQYF
NA	TRBV25-1	TRBJ2-1	TRBD2	TGTGCCAGCACCCCCCTTTGGGCGGGAGACAATGAGCAGTTCTTC	CASTPLWAGDNEQFF
NA	TRBV6-5	TRBJ1-1	TRBD1	TGTGCCAGCAGGGATATCCGGGACAGGGGCACTGAAGCTTTCTTT	CASRDIRDRGTEAFF
NA	TRBV6-5	TRBJ1-1	TRBD1	TGTGCCATCGGGGACAGCCCAGGAGGGGCTGAAGCTTTCTTT	CAIGDSPGGAEAFF
NA	TRBV28	TRBJ1-1	TRBD1	TGTGCCAGCACCCGACAGGGTTACACTGAAGCTTTCTTT	CASTRQGYTEAFF